This T cell receptor beta chain was retrieved from a study of shared clonotypes between healthy human individuals. Study-level findings and limits: In general, naive subsets displayed greater estimated richness than memory subsets did.

Selected positively for CCR7 and CD45RO-negative, naive CD8 cells excluded terminally differentiated effector memory CD45RA+ cells. Adults of Caucasian background living in Nashville, Tennessee made up all donors. Method: immunoSEQ multiplex PCR; TCRdb's copy keeps in-frame clones and lacks some. The table includes 700,000 to 950,000 clones, around 96% detected once. A note on this clone: No antigen is known for it.

The CDR3 has 15 amino acids. With 6 bases clipped from V and 4 bases from J, the junction kept 10 bases outside the gene matches. Germline CDR1 is MNHEY and CDR2 is SMNVEV (reference sequence). The sequence derives from a man aged 25-40 years in good health. The rearrangement joins TRBV27 to TRBJ2-7, with 9 nucleotides matching TRBD2. Sequenced: naive CD8+ T cells sorted from blood. The CDR3 coding sequence is TGTGCCAGCAGCTCAACTAGCGGGCCTATTTACGAGCAGTACTTC. Translating it yields CASSSTSGPIYEQYF.